One TCR beta chain is described in this entry. Germline CDR1 and CDR2: MGHRA and YSYEKL. V gave up 0 bases and J gave up 5 bases, with 10 bases separating them. The CDR3 is 14 residues long. The source of the sample is a study of blood T cell repertoires in COVID-19. Study background: Acute-phase and convalescent COVID-19 samples originated in the United States, Italy and Spain. PBMCs, B-cell-depleted T cells, or T cells were the source of the cDNA or gDNA that made up the material.

Methods used by the authors: Amplification with reference gene primers provided the estimates of nucleated cell counts. TCRdb's table, derived via immunoSEQ multiplex PCR, lists solely in-frame clones and lacks some. V and J calls and clone size are those listed in that table; D and trimming were worked out from the DNA. This sample has about 380,000 clones, with around 89% found just once. This TCR derives from a man aged 40-49 years with acute or convalescent COVID-19. This chain uses TRBV4-1 with TRBJ1-1; D ambiguous. The sequencing input was peripheral blood. The CDR3 DNA follows: TGCGCCAGCAGCCAAGACCCCCGAGGTACTGAAGCTTTCTTT. Residues: CASSQDPRGTEAFF.